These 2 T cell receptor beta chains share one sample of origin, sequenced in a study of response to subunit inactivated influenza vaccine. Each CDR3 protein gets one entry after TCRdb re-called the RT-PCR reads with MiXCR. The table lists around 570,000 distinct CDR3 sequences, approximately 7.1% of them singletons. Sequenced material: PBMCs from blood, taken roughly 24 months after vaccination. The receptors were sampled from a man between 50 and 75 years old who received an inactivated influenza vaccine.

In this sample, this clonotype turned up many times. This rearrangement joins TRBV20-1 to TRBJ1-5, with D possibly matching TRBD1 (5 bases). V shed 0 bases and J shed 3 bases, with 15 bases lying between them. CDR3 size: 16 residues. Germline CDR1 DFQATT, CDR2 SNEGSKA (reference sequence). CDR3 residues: CSARDSGRAFNQPQHF. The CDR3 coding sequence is TGCAGTGCTAGAGATAGTGGCAGGGCATTCAATCAGCCCCAGCATTTT.

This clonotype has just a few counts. The CDR3 loop is CASSGLASSYNEQFF. The CDR3 nucleotides read TGTGCCAGCAGCGGGTTGGCCAGTTCCTACAATGAGCAGTTCTTC. The chain has TRBV12-3 or TRBV12-4 and TRBJ2-1; D is unresolved. This CDR3 comprises 15 residues. V lost 6 bases to trimming and J lost 1 base, with 13 bases between them.